The 24 T cell receptor beta chains reported below all come from one sample, sequenced in a study of cytomegalovirus exposure and HLA in healthy donors. The PCR used 60 Vbeta and 13 Jbeta primers. Here immunoSEQ multiplex PCR was the method, and the copy in TCRdb shows in-frame clones only, minus some. The sample records roughly 120,000 clones, around three quarters being singletons. What was sequenced was PBMCs. The receptors were gathered from a young man in good health and CMV-seronegative.

J is TRBJ2-3 and V is TRBV29-1; 10 nucleotides agree with TRBD2. J lost 5 bases, V lost 4 bases, and 6 bases had no gene match. Germline loops: CDR1 SQVTM, CDR2 ANQGSEA. The CDR3 covers 14 residues. Here the CDR3 DNA reads TGCAGCGTTGGGCTAGCGGGAGTACTAGATACGCAGTATTTT. Encoded protein: CSVGLAGVLDTQYF.

This chain uses TRBV6-6 with TRBJ2-4; weak D call: TRBD1 (6 bases). Per germline, CDR1 MNHNY and CDR2 SVGAGI (reference sequence). Deletions cut 5 bases from V and 4 bases from J, with 12 bases between. The CDR3 length is 14 residues. Written as DNA, the CDR3 is TGTGCCAGCAGTACAGGGTCTGGAAAAAACATTCAGTACTTC. Its translation is CASSTGSGKNIQYF.

This chain connects TRBV4-2 to TRBJ1-1; D not certain. CDR1 is LGHNA and CDR2 is YNFKEQ in the germline V gene. Trimming stripped 0 bases from V and 7 bases from J, with 9 bases between. The CDR3 runs to 13 residues. The CDR3: CASSQDLTDEAFF. Written as DNA, the CDR3 is TGTGCCAGCAGCCAAGACTTAACAGATGAAGCTTTCTTT.

V is TRBV15 and J is TRBJ2-7; 8 bases line up with TRBD1. After removal of 0 bases from V and 3 bases from J, the junction contained 13 bases not matched to a gene. CDR3 length equals 18 residues. Germline V gene data show CDR1 as LNHNV and CDR2 as YYDKDF (reference sequence). As DNA, the CDR3 is TGTGCCACCAGCAGAGATCTCGGGCGTCTTGACAGGGGCTACGAGCAGTACTTC. Protein: CATSRDLGRLDRGYEQYF.

This clone was observed a handful of times. The chain is built from TRBV5-4 and TRBJ1-6; no definite D call. The length of the CDR3 is 15 residues. Germline V lookup: CDR1 SGHNT, CDR2 YYREEE (reference sequence). Deletions cut 3 bases from V and 0 bases from J, with 7 bases between. The CDR3 sequence: CASSSQSSYNSPLHF. CDR3 DNA sequence: TGTGCCAGCAGCTCACAGAGCTCCTATAATTCACCCCTCCACTTT.

The rearrangement links TRBV27 to TRBJ1-4; a weak D match, TRBD1 (5 bases). The germline V gene encodes CDR1 MNHEY and CDR2 SMNVEV (reference sequence). Trimming took off 3 bases at V and 6 bases at J, with 11 bases between the two ends. There are 14 residues in the CDR3. Here the CDR3 DNA reads TGTGCCAGCAGTTTGAGGCAGGGATATGAAAAACTGTTTTTT. Encoded protein: CASSLRQGYEKLFF.

The chain carries TRBV4-3 and TRBJ2-2; a possible D gene is TRBD2 (6 bases). Trimming stripped 1 base from V and 0 bases from J, with 9 bases between. Per the germline V gene, CDR1 is LGHNA and CDR2 is YSLEER. The CDR3 is made up of 16 amino acids. CDR3 DNA: TGCGCCAGCAGCCAAGCTAGCGCCACGAACACCGGGGAGCTGTTTTTT. It yields the protein CASSQASATNTGELFF.

The chain uses TRBV19 and TRBJ1-3; D perhaps matches TRBD1 (5 bases). The length of the CDR3 is 13 residues. Germline V CDR1 and CDR2: LNHDA, SQIVND (reference sequence). Trimming left V 7 bases short and J 4 bases short, with 11 bases between. In DNA form, the CDR3 reads TGTGCCAGTACCCTGACAGTCGGAAACACCATATATTTT. Its translation is CASTLTVGNTIYF.

The CDR3 DNA reads as TGTGCCAGCAGCTTAGCGGGACAGGGGGTTGGTTCACCCCTCCACTTT. Translated, it gives CASSLAGQGVGSPLHF. This rearrangement joins TRBV7-2 to TRBJ1-6; TRBD1 matches 11 bases. Trimming removed 0 bases from V and 9 bases from J; junction bases left unmatched: 4. This CDR3 region has 16 residues. CDR1 and CDR2 from the germline V gene are SGHTA and FQGNSA.

The chain uses TRBV7-2 and TRBJ1-3; TRBD1 is a possible D gene (5 bases). V was trimmed by 0 bases and J by 3 bases, leaving 9 bases between them. Germline loops: CDR1 SGHTA, CDR2 FQGNSA. CDR3 length: 15 residues. The CDR3 region has the DNA TGTGCCAGCAGCTTAGCATGGGGGGGTGGAAACACCATATATTTT. The encoded protein is CASSLAWGGGNTIYF.

The V call is TRBV11-2, the J call TRBJ2-7; D ambiguous. The CDR3 contains 15 residues. Germline-derived CDR1 and CDR2 are SGHAT and FQNNGV. Trimming took off 0 bases at V and 4 bases at J, with 13 bases between the two ends. The CDR3 loop reads CASSLDGNTIYEQYF. The CDR3, as DNA: TGTGCCAGCAGCTTAGATGGTAACACAATTTACGAGCAGTACTTC.

This chain connects TRBV2 to TRBJ2-1; a possible D gene is TRBD2 (6 bases). The CDR3 consists of 11 residues. Germline-derived CDR1 and CDR2 are SNHLY and FYNNEI. Trimming stripped 3 bases from V and 12 bases from J, with 9 bases between. CDR3 residues: CASSEGGGQFF. The CDR3 coding sequence is TGTGCCAGCAGTGAGGGAGGTGGGCAGTTCTTC.

J is TRBJ2-7 and V is TRBV6-6; no clear D gene. Trimming took off 5 bases at V and 0 bases at J, with 5 bases between the two ends. This CDR3 spans 12 amino acids. Germline CDR1 and CDR2: MNHNY and SVGAGI (reference sequence). The CDR3 coding sequence is TGTGCCAGCAGTCCGAGCTCCTACGAGCAGTACTTC. This gives the protein CASSPSSYEQYF.

Turning to this clone: The sample contains more than one DNA sequence encoding this CDR3. The chain carries TRBV5-1 and TRBJ2-1, with TRBD2 matching over 7 bases. Germline V lookup: CDR1 SGHRS, CDR2 YFSETQ. V shed 4 bases and J 2 bases; nucleotides not matched to a gene: 6. The CDR3 is made up of 15 amino acids. The CDR3 here is CASSLGLAAYNEQFF. CDR3 nucleotides: TGCGCCAGCAGCCTCGGGCTAGCGGCCTACAATGAGCAGTTCTTC.

The CDR3 nucleotides are TGTGCCAGCTCACTAGGGACAGGAGACAACTATGGCTACACCTTC. Its translation is CASSLGTGDNYGYTF. V usage is TRBV18 and J usage is TRBJ1-2; the match to TRBD1 covers 8 bases. Trimming cost V 4 bases and J 2 bases; bases outside gene matches: 6. The CDR3 runs to 15 residues. From germline, CDR1 is KGHSH and CDR2 LQKENI.

This sequence joins TRBV7-6 and TRBJ2-1; 10 bases map to TRBD2. CDR1 SGHVS and CDR2 FNYEAQ come from the germline V gene. The CDR3 sequence is 15 residues long. V lost 5 bases to trimming and J lost 7 bases; unmatched junction nucleotides: 8. The CDR3 DNA sequence: TGTGCCAGCAGCCGAGGGCCTAGCGGGAGTAATGAGCAGTTCTTC. This codes for CASSRGPSGSNEQFF.

This clone appeared a few times. J is TRBJ2-5 and V is TRBV6-6; D uncertain. The germline V gene has CDR1 MNHNY and CDR2 SVGAGI (reference sequence). V dropped 0 bases and J dropped 4 bases, with 3 bases sitting between them. The length of the CDR3 is 12 residues. CDR3 protein: CASSYSRETQYF. DNA for the CDR3: TGTGCCAGCAGTTACTCCCGAGAGACCCAGTACTTC.

This clone was counted once. The chain has TRBV27 and TRBJ2-5; 7 bases are a match to TRBD2. Germline V gene data show CDR1 as MNHEY and CDR2 as SMNVEV (reference sequence). The CDR3 spans 16 residues. Germline trimming cut 4 bases from V and 2 bases from J; bases unmatched to any gene: 10. CDR3 DNA: TGTGCCAGCAGTTCTTGGGACGGGAGGACACAAGAGACCCAGTACTTC. Amino acids: CASSSWDGRTQETQYF.

This chain links TRBV11-2 with TRBJ2-7; D perhaps matches TRBD1 (6 bases). This CDR3 is built from 16 residues. V was pared by 0 bases and J by 2 bases, with 14 bases between. Germline V gene sequence: CDR1 SGHAT, CDR2 FQNNGV. CDR3 region: CASSLDPRTVPYEQYF. The CDR3 DNA reads TGTGCCAGCAGCTTAGATCCCCGGACAGTCCCCTACGAGCAGTACTTC.

The genes are TRBV11-2 and TRBJ2-2; D gene ambiguous. The CDR3 runs to 14 residues. V was clipped by 5 bases and J by 7 bases, with 14 bases between them. The germline gives CDR1 SGHAT, CDR2 FQNNGV. The CDR3 region has the DNA TGTGCCAGCAGCCTCCTAGACTCAAACGGGGAGCTGTTTTTT. As protein: CASSLLDSNGELFF.

The chain links TRBV5-1 to TRBJ2-3, with 13 bases aligning to TRBD2. V shed 3 bases and J 6 bases; nucleotides not matched to a gene: 10. The V gene's germline CDR1 is SGHRS and CDR2 YFSETQ. The CDR3 runs 17 residues. CDR3 sequence reads: CASSWAGTSGTGDTQYF. CDR3 DNA sequence: TGCGCCAGCAGCTGGGCCGGGACTAGCGGGACTGGGGATACGCAGTATTTT.

This clone was recorded once. The chain joins TRBV9 to TRBJ2-5; D may be TRBD2 (5 bases). Trimming removed 4 bases at V and 4 bases at J, with 14 bases between. Germline CDR1 and CDR2: SGDLS and YYNGEE. The CDR3 spans 14 residues. Written as DNA, the CDR3 is TGTGCCAGCAGCTCAGGAGGAGGAGCAGAGACCCAGTACTTC. Protein: CASSSGGGAETQYF.

The V and J genes are TRBV5-6 and TRBJ2-3, with 7 nucleotides matching TRBD1. Trimming at V came to 0 bases and at J to 4 bases, leaving 5 bases not matched to a gene. The germline V gene has CDR1 SGHDT and CDR2 YYEEEE. The CDR3 is 15 amino acids. CDR3 sequence reads: CASSLGTGSSDTQYF. For the CDR3, the DNA is TGTGCCAGCAGCTTGGGGACAGGTTCTTCAGATACGCAGTATTTT.

In its sample, this clone was seen a few times. The CDR3 sequence: CASSLLAGGYEQYF. The DNA of the CDR3 is TGCGCCAGCAGCCTTCTAGCGGGGGGCTACGAGCAGTACTTC. The chain is built from TRBV4-1 and TRBJ2-7; 11 bases align to TRBD2. V lost 4 bases to trimming and J lost 3 bases; unmatched junction nucleotides: 2. The CDR3 spans 14 residues. Per germline, CDR1 MGHRA and CDR2 YSYEKL.